A single sample is the source of the 31 T cell receptor beta chains below, sequenced in a study of blood T cells in healthy people across ages. For the second PCR, which ran for about 7 to 12 cycles, a sample-barcoded 5' primer and a J-beta primer mix were used. Using its own MiXCR run on the 5' RACE reads, TCRdb lists one record per CDR3 protein. The sample holds fewer than 1 million distinct CDR3 sequences; around 45% are singletons and the top ten take roughly a fifth. The sample comprised blood. The receptors stem from a man in his fifties or sixties in good health.

This clonotype was detected a few times. The chain employs TRBV10-3 and TRBJ1-4; TRBD1 matches 7 bases. Unmatched junction bases numbered 6, after V lost 10 bases and J lost 4 bases. This CDR3 is built from 13 residues. CDR1 and CDR2 from the germline V gene are ENHRY and SYGVKD. CDR3 in amino acids: CATHRGLNEKLFF. CDR3 DNA sequence: TGTGCCACCCACAGGGGCCTTAATGAAAAACTGTTTTTT.

J is TRBJ2-1 and V is TRBV7-9; TRBD2 agrees at 10 bases. There are 15 residues in the CDR3. With V trimmed by 5 bases and J by 9 bases, 10 bases remained unmatched. The germline V gene has CDR1 SEHNR and CDR2 FQNEAQ (reference sequence). The CDR3 region has the DNA TGTGCCAGCAGCGTCCTAGCGGGGGAGGGGAGTGAGCAGTTCTTC. Amino acid sequence: CASSVLAGEGSEQFF.

The chain employs TRBV7-6 and TRBJ2-5, with D perhaps TRBD1 (7 bases). V was clipped by 3 bases and J by 2 bases, with 10 bases between them. The CDR3 is 14 residues long. Germline lookup yields CDR1 SGHVS and CDR2 FNYEAQ. DNA for the CDR3: TGTGCCAGCAGCTTCGCGGGACAGCAAGAGACCCAGTACTTC. This sequence encodes CASSFAGQQETQYF. Full variable domain (missing parts from reference TRBV7-6 and TRBJ2-5): GAGVSQSPRYKVTKRGQDVALRCDPISGHVSLYWYRQALGQGPEFLTYFNYEAQQDKSGLPNDRFSAERPEGSISTLTIQRTEQRDSAMYRCASSFAGQQETQYFGPGTRLLVL.

The chain is built from TRBV10-3 and TRBJ1-2, with D possibly matching TRBD1 (5 bases). Germline V gene lookup returns CDR1 ENHRY and CDR2 SYGVKD. V shed 1 base and J shed 0 bases, with 6 bases lying between them. The CDR3 has 14 residues. CDR3 sequence: CAISEWGPNYGYTF. The CDR3 nucleotides are TGTGCCATCAGTGAGTGGGGACCTAACTATGGCTACACCTTC.

This clonotype was counted once. The rearrangement links TRBV10-2 to TRBJ2-1, with D maybe TRBD2 (5 bases). The CDR3 totals 13 residues. Between the trimmed V and J ends, which lost 7 bases and 3 bases, there was a span of 10 bases. From germline, CDR1 is WSHSY and CDR2 SAAADI. For the CDR3, the DNA is TGCGCCAGCACCTTAGCGAACTACAATGAGCAGTTCTTC. Translated, it gives CASTLANYNEQFF.

The sample holds many counts of this clonotype. The CDR3 DNA is TGTGCCAGCACCTCCCGGGGACTAGCGGGGGTTGAGACCCAGTACTTC. This gives the protein CASTSRGLAGVETQYF. This chain connects TRBV7-2 to TRBJ2-5; 14 bases fit TRBD2. Trimming cost V 7 bases and J 5 bases; bases outside gene matches: 9. The CDR3 loop spans 16 amino acids. Germline assignment: CDR1 SGHTA and CDR2 FQGNSA.

The V and J genes are TRBV10-3 and TRBJ2-3; 11 nucleotides agree with TRBD2. This CDR3 is 16 amino acids long. The J segment lost 4 bases and the V segment lost 2 bases, leaving 5 bases of the junction unmatched. Germline V gene data show CDR1 as ENHRY and CDR2 as SYGVKD. CDR3 region: CAISEKGLAVPDTQYF. The CDR3, as DNA: TGTGCCATCAGTGAGAAGGGACTAGCGGTCCCAGATACGCAGTATTTT.

This clonotype was detected only a few times. This sequence joins TRBV20-1 and TRBJ2-7; TRBD1 might be the D (5 bases). This CDR3 is 11 amino acids long. Per the germline V gene, CDR1 is DFQATT and CDR2 is SNEGSKA (reference sequence). The V end was cut by 7 bases, the J end by 3 bases, with 10 bases between. DNA of the CDR3: TGCAGTGTCCCGACAGTCTACGAGCAGTACTTC. Protein sequence: CSVPTVYEQYF.

This clonotype was counted between two and nine times. V and J are TRBV6-5 and TRBJ2-7, with D possibly TRBD2 on 6 matching bases. In germline, CDR1 is MNHEY, CDR2 SVGAGI. With 2 bases removed from V and 1 base from J, the gap between germline ends came to 15 bases. The CDR3 has 16 residues. This chain's CDR3 is CASSYGGPPVSYEQYF. The CDR3 DNA is TGTGCCAGCAGTTACGGAGGGCCCCCGGTTTCCTACGAGCAGTACTTC.

This clonotype came up many times. The chain employs TRBV29-1 and TRBJ2-7; a possible D gene is TRBD1 (6 bases). Germline assignment: CDR1 SQVTM and CDR2 ANQGSEA. Trimming removed 6 bases from V and 3 bases from J, with 12 bases in between. The CDR3 loop spans 12 amino acids. CDR3 sequence reads: CSVAEDSYEQYF. The CDR3 bases are TGCAGCGTCGCCGAGGACAGCTACGAGCAGTACTTC.

The J gene is TRBJ2-1, the V gene TRBV24-1; 7 nucleotides line up with TRBD1. CDR1 and CDR2 (germline): KGHDR, SFDVKD. Trimming cost V 5 bases and J 0 bases; bases outside gene matches: 6. The CDR3 extends over 16 amino acids. The CDR3 nucleotides read TGTGCCACCAGTGCCGCGACAGGGACCTCCTACAATGAGCAGTTCTTC. Encoded protein: CATSAATGTSYNEQFF.

Details on this clonotype: The junction departs from the called germline gene at one end, perhaps through a read error. V gene TRBV27 combines with J gene TRBJ1-6; possibly TRBD1 for D (5 bases). CDR3 size: 17 residues. Looked up from germline, CDR1 is MNHEY and CDR2 is SMNVEV (reference sequence). The CDR3 region has the DNA TGTGCCAGCAGTTCCAGGACAACGCCGATAAATAATCCACCCCTCCACTTT. Protein sequence: CASSSRTTPINNPPLHF.

The CDR3: CASTRGWASNTDTQYF. DNA of the CDR3: TGTGCCAGCACCCGAGGGTGGGCCTCAAACACAGATACGCAGTATTTT. The V gene is TRBV12-3 or TRBV12-4, the J gene TRBJ2-3, with D perhaps matching TRBD2 (5 bases). V was clipped by 7 bases and J by 2 bases, with 19 bases between them. There are 16 residues in the CDR3.

This clonotype came up many times. V gene TRBV20-1 combines with J gene TRBJ1-5; D call uncertain. Germline V gene sequence: CDR1 DFQATT, CDR2 SNEGSKA (reference sequence). V lost 1 base, J lost 0 bases, and 1 base lay in between. The CDR3 contains 12 residues. CDR3 DNA sequence: TGCAGTGCTAGAGGTAGCAATCAGCCCCAGCATTTT. Amino acids: CSARGSNQPQHF.

The rearrangement links TRBV20-1 to TRBJ2-3, with 12 bases matching TRBD2. V trimming: 5 bases; J trimming: 3 bases; junction bases outside the gene matches: 12. This CDR3 is 17 amino acids long. CDR1 is DFQATT and CDR2 is SNEGSKA in the germline V gene (reference sequence). CDR3 coding DNA: TGCAGTGCTCCTAGCGGGGGGGCCTTGGGTAGAACAGATACGCAGTATTTT. It codes for CSAPSGGALGRTDTQYF.

This clonotype has only a few counts. The chain carries TRBV4-3 and TRBJ2-7; D unresolved. V was cut by 0 bases and J by 2 bases, with 11 bases left in between. This CDR3 spans 15 amino acids. In germline, CDR1 is LGHNA, CDR2 YSLEER. This CDR3 is CASSQDRHSPYEQYF. In nucleotides, the CDR3 is TGCGCCAGCAGCCAAGATCGCCACAGCCCCTACGAGCAGTACTTC.

The rearrangement joins TRBV20-1 to TRBJ2-5, with 7 bases identical to TRBD1. TRBJ2-7 matches the DNA end more closely, so the J call is doubtful. This CDR3 has 14 amino acids. The germline gives CDR1 DFQATT, CDR2 SNEGSKA (reference sequence). The CDR3 nucleotides are TGCAGTGAGAGGGACAGAGCCTTCTCCTACGAGCAGTACTTC. Translation gives CSERDRAFSYEQYF.

The rearrangement joins TRBV18 to TRBJ2-5; perhaps TRBD1 as D (5 bases). CDR3 length equals 16 residues. Trimming stripped 0 bases from V and 5 bases from J, with 16 bases between. Germline CDR1 is KGHSH and CDR2 is LQKENI. CDR3 DNA sequence: TGTGCCAGCTCACCACCGAATAGGGGATTCGAGGAGACCCAGTACTTC. This translates into CASSPPNRGFEETQYF. The whole variable domain, filled in from reference TRBV18 and TRBJ2-5, reads NAGVMQNPRHLVRRRGQEARLRCSPMKGHSHVYWYRQLPEEGLKFMVYLQKENIIDESGMPKERFSAEFPKEGPSILRIQQVVRGDSAAYFCASSPPNRGFEETQYFGPGTRLLVL.

A note on this clonotype: This sequence may be a read error, since a much larger clone differs from it by one base. The chain links TRBV28 to TRBJ2-7, with D tentatively TRBD1 (5 bases). The CDR3 totals 13 residues. V was trimmed by 6 bases and J by 0 bases, leaving 9 bases between them. Germline values: CDR1 MDHEN, CDR2 SYDVKM. CDR3 residues: CASRPDSSYEQYF. In DNA form, the CDR3 reads TGTGCCAGCAGGCCCGACAGCTCCTACGAGCAGTACTTC.

This clonotype was detected only a few times. The chain recombines TRBV12-3 or TRBV12-4 with TRBJ2-3, with 11 bases lining up with TRBD2. The trim removed 5 bases at V and 1 base at J, leaving 23 bases unmatched. This CDR3 region has 22 residues. The CDR3 sequence: CASSRRTTLAGELASRTDTQYF. For the CDR3, the DNA is TGTGCCAGCAGTAGGAGAACTACACTAGCGGGGGAGCTTGCGTCTCGCACAGATACGCAGTATTTT.

The V gene is TRBV6-1, the J gene TRBJ2-5; tentative D call: TRBD2 (5 bases). Trimming took off 4 bases at V and 6 bases at J, with 12 bases between the two ends. The CDR3 consists of 13 residues. The germline CDR1 and CDR2 sequences are MNHNS and SASEGT. CDR3 protein: CASSAGEWKTQYF. DNA for the CDR3: TGTGCCAGCAGTGCTGGGGAGTGGAAGACCCAGTACTTC.

This clonotype was seen more than once but under ten times. The chain joins TRBV7-2 to TRBJ2-7; 11 bases align to TRBD2. CDR3 size: 18 residues. The J segment lost 2 bases and the V segment lost 2 bases, leaving 11 bases of the junction unmatched. Germline V gene lookup returns CDR1 SGHTA and CDR2 FQGNSA. The CDR3 region is CASSLTRVASGGTYEQYF. The DNA for the CDR3 is TGTGCCAGCAGCTTAACTCGGGTGGCTAGCGGGGGGACCTACGAGCAGTACTTC.

This clonotype was picked up a small number of times. This sequence joins TRBV29-1 and TRBJ2-5, with TRBD2 as a possible D gene (6 bases). This CDR3 is 12 amino acids long. Per the germline V gene, CDR1 is SQVTM and CDR2 is ANQGSEA. V was cut by 6 bases and J by 5 bases, with 13 bases left in between. The CDR3 is CSVKRAGETQYF. The CDR3 bases are TGCAGCGTGAAGCGGGCCGGGGAGACCCAGTACTTC.

This clonotype was found a few times. The chain carries TRBV7-9 and TRBJ2-5; 7 bases match TRBD1. V gave up 2 bases and J gave up 3 bases; unmatched junction bases: 9. The CDR3 runs 16 residues. Germline assignment: CDR1 SEHNR and CDR2 FQNEAQ (reference sequence). CDR3 sequence reads: CASSLLQGTNKETQYF. For the CDR3, the DNA is TGTGCCAGCAGCTTATTACAGGGGACGAATAAAGAGACCCAGTACTTC. Based on the CDR3 plus reference TRBV7-9 and TRBJ2-5, the full variable domain is DTGVSQNPRHKITKRGQNVTFRCDPISEHNRLYWYRQTLGQGPEFLTYFQNEAQLEKSRLLSDRFSAERPKGSFSTLEIQRTEQGDSAMYLCASSLLQGTNKETQYFGPGTRLLVL.

The rearrangement uses TRBV3-1 and TRBJ2-7, with TRBD2 matching over 12 bases. The CDR3 loop spans 21 amino acids. V lost 2 bases and J lost 0; bases outside the gene matches: 17. The germline gives CDR1 LGHDT, CDR2 YNNKEL (reference sequence). The CDR3 bases are TGTGCCAGCAGCCAAAAGCCCACCCTAGGACTAGCGGGGACCCTCTCCTACGAGCAGTACTTC. Protein product: CASSQKPTLGLAGTLSYEQYF.

The rearrangement joins TRBV7-9 to TRBJ2-2; possibly TRBD2 for D (7 bases). This CDR3 comprises 18 residues. Germline V CDR1 and CDR2: SEHNR, FQNEAQ (reference sequence). V lost 2 bases and J 3 bases, leaving 19 bases between the germline ends. In DNA, the CDR3 is TGTGCCAGCAGCTTACCCCAGGGGCGGGGGCTAGACACCGGGGAGCTGTTTTTT. Residues: CASSLPQGRGLDTGELFF.

The J gene is TRBJ1-5, the V gene TRBV7-6; TRBD1 is a possible D gene (6 bases). Germline V gene sequence: CDR1 SGHVS, CDR2 FNYEAQ. CDR3 length equals 16 residues. The CDR3 here is CASGPGSGGVIQPQHF. The CDR3 DNA follows: TGTGCTAGCGGCCCTGGCTCCGGGGGCGTTATTCAGCCCCAGCATTTT.

This clonotype was picked up a small number of times. The genes are TRBV12-3 or TRBV12-4 and TRBJ2-3, with 8 nucleotides matching TRBD1. The CDR3 sequence is 16 residues long. V was pared by 7 bases and J by 3 bases, with 12 bases of the junction left unmatched. CDR3 coding DNA: TGTGCCAGCAACCCACGACAGGGGTTGAGGACAGATACGCAGTATTTT. Amino acids: CASNPRQGLRTDTQYF.

This clonotype has only a few counts. The chain uses TRBV14 and TRBJ2-1; D ambiguous. Trimming took 5 bases from V and 3 from J, leaving 14 bases between them. Per the germline V gene, CDR1 is SGHDN and CDR2 is FVKESK. This CDR3 has 15 residues. CDR3 bases: TGTGCCAGCAGCTCACACCAAGCCCTCTACAATGAGCAGTTCTTC. Protein: CASSSHQALYNEQFF.

This clonotype was counted between two and nine times. The chain joins TRBV7-2 to TRBJ2-6, with TRBD1 identical over 8 bases. There are 17 residues in the CDR3. The V segment lost 5 bases and the J segment 1 base; nucleotides outside the gene matches: 7. Germline V gene lookup returns CDR1 SGHTA and CDR2 FQGNSA. CDR3 residues: CASSPRTGISGANVLTF. DNA of the CDR3: TGTGCCAGCAGCCCTCGGACAGGGATATCTGGGGCCAACGTCCTGACTTTC.

Notes on this clonotype: One junction end disagrees with the germline gene, perhaps due to a read error. This chain links TRBV11-1 with TRBJ2-1, with TRBD2 matching 11 bases. This CDR3 has 15 residues. Germline CDR1 reads SGHAT; CDR2 reads FQDESV (reference sequence). CDR3 in amino acids: CANSPLAGVLDEQFF. CDR3 nucleotides: TGTGCCAACAGCCCACTAGCGGGGGTCTTAGATGAGCAGTTCTTC. Together with reference TRBV11-1 and TRBJ2-1, the CDR3 gives the full variable domain: EAEVAQSPRYKITEKSQAVAFWCDPISGHATLYWYRQILGQGPELLVQFQDESVVDDSQLPKDRFSAERLKGVDSTLKIQPAELGDSAMYLCANSPLAGVLDEQFFGPGTRLTVL.